This section outlines one TCR beta chain sequence together with its context. CDR1 SNHLY and CDR2 FYNNEI come from the germline V gene. The CDR3 covers 11 residues. The germline V and J ends were trimmed by 7 bases and 11 bases, with 14 bases remaining between them. TCRdb's table, derived via immunoSEQ multiplex PCR, lists solely in-frame clones and lacks some. The sample carries 550,000 to 800,000 clones, around 90% recorded once. This specimen belongs to a study of shared clonotypes between healthy human individuals. The origin of this receptor is a young man in good health. Some clones in this sample may be carry-over from other donors' samples. Material: memory CD8+ T cells from PBMCs. Sample subset: CD45RO+ cells pooled with CCR7-negative TemRA cells. The V and J genes are TRBV2 and TRBJ1-1; TRBD1 is a possible D gene (6 bases). Here the CDR3 reads CASNQGTGAFF. CDR3 DNA sequence: TGTGCCAGCAACCAGGGGACTGGGGCTTTCTTT.